Shown below are 8 T cell receptor beta chains from a single sample sequenced in a study of blood T cell repertoires in COVID-19. TCRdb's table, derived via immunoSEQ multiplex PCR, lists solely in-frame clones and lacks some. The data contain almost 65,000 clones, 70% to 90% of them seen just once; the ten biggest clones take up about a tenth. The sample comprised PBMCs or T cells enriched from blood (not recorded which). The origin of the receptors is a woman aged 40 to 55 who had recovered from COVID-19.

The CDR3 DNA reads TGTGCCAGCAGCTGGGGACAGGGGGATGGCGATGAGCAGTTCTTC. As protein: CASSWGQGDGDEQFF. J is TRBJ2-1 and V is TRBV5-4; 11 positions match TRBD1. Trimming cost V 3 bases and J 8 bases; bases outside gene matches: 7. The length of the CDR3 is 15 residues. Looked up from germline, CDR1 is SGHNT and CDR2 is YYREEE (reference sequence). Complete variable domain (other parts from reference TRBV5-4 and TRBJ2-1): ETGVTQSPTHLIKTRGQQVTLRCSSQSGHNTVSWYQQALGQGPQFIFQYYREEENGRGNFPPRFSGLQFPNYSSELNVNALELDDSALYLCASSWGQGDGDEQFFGPGTRLTVL.

The chain employs TRBV4-1 and TRBJ1-1; the match to TRBD1 covers 10 bases. V lost 4 bases, J lost 3 bases, and 14 bases stayed unmatched. The CDR3 extends over 18 amino acids. Germline V gene data show CDR1 as MGHRA and CDR2 as YSYEKL. In DNA, the CDR3 is TGCGCCAGCAGCCTCGACACAGCCGGACAGGGGGTTGACACTGAAGCTTTCTTT. It yields the protein CASSLDTAGQGVDTEAFF.

The chain combines TRBV15 with TRBJ1-1; D is perhaps TRBD1 (5 bases). V lost 1 base to trimming and J lost 1 base, with 7 bases between them. Germline values: CDR1 LNHNV, CDR2 YYDKDF (reference sequence). This CDR3 spans 14 amino acids. CDR3 sequence: CATSRGQPNTEAFF. CDR3 in DNA: TGTGCCACCAGCAGAGGACAGCCGAACACTGAAGCTTTCTTT.

The V call is TRBV5-1, the J call TRBJ2-5, with a possible D match to TRBD1 (5 bases). The CDR3 is 16 residues long. V was clipped by 6 bases and J by 4 bases, with 22 bases between them. CDR1 is SGHRS, CDR2 YFSETQ, per germline. The chain's CDR3 is CASNPPSGRAGETQYF. CDR3 DNA sequence: TGCGCCAGCAACCCCCCCTCCGGCAGGGCAGGAGAGACCCAGTACTTC. Full variable domain (outside the CDR3, taken from reference TRBV5-1 and TRBJ2-5): KAGVTQTPRYLIKTRGQQVTLSCSPISGHRSVSWYQQTPGQGLQFLFEYFSETQRNKGNFPGRFSGRQFSNSRSEMNVSTLELGDSALYLCASNPPSGRAGETQYFGPGTRLLVL.

Only a few counts were recorded for this clone. The chain has TRBV6-5 and TRBJ2-2; 9 bases line up with TRBD2. Germline CDR1 is MNHEY and CDR2 is SVGAGI. There are 13 residues in the CDR3. V was pared by 5 bases and J by 13 bases, with 8 bases of the junction left unmatched. The CDR3 DNA sequence: TGTGCCAGCAGTCTGACTAGCGGTGGTAGGCTGTTTTTT. Its translation: CASSLTSGGRLFF.

This clone was counted a single time. The chain employs TRBV20-1 and TRBJ1-5; 8 bases fit TRBD1. The CDR3 is 15 residues long. The junction had 7 bases not matched to a gene; V was cut back by 3 bases and J by 3 bases. Germline assignment: CDR1 DFQATT and CDR2 SNEGSKA (reference sequence). The CDR3 loop reads CSASSPGQVNQPQHF. DNA for the CDR3: TGCAGTGCTAGTAGTCCGGGACAGGTCAATCAGCCCCAGCATTTT.

This rearrangement joins TRBV3-1 (or the pseudogene TRBV3-2) to TRBJ1-6, with D unresolved. With 1 base removed from V and 5 bases from J, the gap between germline ends came to 6 bases. CDR3 length: 14 amino acids. Germline lookup yields CDR1 LGHDT and CDR2 YNNKEL (reference sequence). DNA of the CDR3: TGTGCCAGCAGCCAAGTAGATGATAATTCACCCCTCCACTTT. This gives the protein CASSQVDDNSPLHF.

The J gene is TRBJ1-1, the V gene TRBV15, with D perhaps matching TRBD1 (6 bases). The V end lost 0 bases, the J end lost 6 bases, and 8 bases lay between the germline ends. Germline CDR1 LNHNV, CDR2 YYDKDF (reference sequence). The CDR3 has 13 amino acids. The CDR3 loop is CATSREWTAEAFF. The CDR3 DNA is TGTGCCACCAGCAGAGAGTGGACAGCTGAAGCTTTCTTT.